This T cell receptor (beta chain) was sequenced for a study of early stage breast cancer tumors. In germline, CDR1 is ENHRY, CDR2 SYGVKD. Deletions cut 7 bases from V and 0 bases from J, with 11 bases between. The CDR3 runs to 14 residues. The repertoire was sequenced with immunoSEQ multiplex PCR; TCRdb's copy has only in-frame clones and lacks some. The sample holds 50,000 to 65,000 clones, around nine tenths seen once. The clonotype originates from a person aged 65 to 79 with breast cancer. The chain uses TRBV10-3 and TRBJ2-3, with D perhaps TRBD2 (6 bases). Sequencing was carried out using blood. The chain's CDR3 is CAINRDLSTDTQYF. CDR3 in DNA: TGTGCCATCAACCGGGACTTAAGCACAGATACGCAGTATTTT.